These T cell receptor beta chains were read from a single sample in a study of human T cells and chemical hapten exposure. A single record per CDR3 protein comes from TCRdb applying MiXCR to the RACE reads. The sample gives 100,000 or so distinct CDR3 sequences, approximately 9.9% of which show up once; about 2% is in the top ten. Specimen: whole blood, collected in connection with sensitization to the hapten diphenylcyclopropenone (DPC). These TCRs come from a man aged 35 to 55 with alopecia areata. Some clones in this sample may be carry-over from other donors' samples. Each CDR3 is given with its conserved first and last residue. The order of the fields is J gene, clone size, D gene, V gene, CDR3 DNA, CDR3 protein. A D gene is named only where the DNA matches it firmly. Clone size appears in some rows only: once, few, many, or a class for an expanded clone.

j_gene: TRBJ2-4; abundance: few; d_gene: TRBD1; v_gene: TRBV7-9; CDR3nt: TGTGCCAGCAGCTTAGGGGGACAGGTAGAGAACATTCAGTACTTC; CDR3aa: CASSLGGQVENIQYF
j_gene: TRBJ1-5; abundance: few; d_gene: NA; v_gene: TRBV18; CDR3nt: TGTGCCAGCTCACCACCTTCCGGCGGTCAGCCCCAGCATTTT; CDR3aa: CASSPPSGGQPQHF
j_gene: TRBJ2-7; abundance: NA; d_gene: NA; v_gene: TRBV12-3/TRBV12-4; CDR3nt: TGTGCCAGCAGTTTAGCGGGCAGGGCCTACGAGCAGTACTTC; CDR3aa: CASSLAGRAYEQYF
j_gene: TRBJ1-4; abundance: few; d_gene: NA; v_gene: TRBV6-1; CDR3nt: TGTGCCAGCAGTGAAGCGAGGGGTGAAAAACTGTTTTTT; CDR3aa: CASSEARGEKLFF
j_gene: TRBJ2-2; abundance: NA; d_gene: NA; v_gene: TRBV6-2/TRBV6-3; CDR3nt: TGTGCCAGCAGGGGAGCGGGTGCAGGGCAGGCCGCCGGGGAGCTGTTTTTT; CDR3aa: CASRGAGAGQAAGELFF
j_gene: TRBJ2-7; abundance: NA; d_gene: NA; v_gene: TRBV6-6; CDR3nt: TGTGCCAGCAGTTACTTGGGTCCTGGGCCCCCCTACGAGCAGTACTTC; CDR3aa: CASSYLGPGPPYEQYF
j_gene: TRBJ1-1; abundance: many; d_gene: NA; v_gene: TRBV14; CDR3nt: TGTGCCAGCAGCCAAGTCTGGGGAGAAGGAGTATTTGGAGCTTTCTTT; CDR3aa: CASSQVWGEGVFGAFF
j_gene: TRBJ2-1; abundance: NA; d_gene: NA; v_gene: TRBV5-1; CDR3nt: TGCGCCAGCAGTTTCGGGGGAGGCGGGACGAGCTCCTACAATGAGCAGTTCTTC; CDR3aa: CASSFGGGGTSSYNEQFF
j_gene: TRBJ2-7; abundance: few; d_gene: TRBD1; v_gene: TRBV19; CDR3nt: TGTGCCAGTAGTATCGGCGGGACAGGGATATACGAGCAGTACTTC; CDR3aa: CASSIGGTGIYEQYF
j_gene: TRBJ2-3; abundance: NA; d_gene: TRBD2; v_gene: TRBV6-2/TRBV6-3; CDR3nt: TGTGCCAGCAGTTCCATTCATCTAGCGGGAGAGGAGTATTTT; CDR3aa: CASSSIHLAGEEYF
j_gene: TRBJ2-7; abundance: many; d_gene: NA; v_gene: TRBV6-2/TRBV6-3; CDR3nt: TGTGCCAGCTTTTCCCTAGGGGACCTCTCCTACGAGCAGTACTTC; CDR3aa: CASFSLGDLSYEQYF
j_gene: TRBJ2-5; abundance: few; d_gene: NA; v_gene: TRBV12-3/TRBV12-4; CDR3nt: TGTGCCAGCAGTTTTAAGGATCGGTCCCCAGAGACCCAGTACTTC; CDR3aa: CASSFKDRSPETQYF
j_gene: TRBJ1-2; abundance: many; d_gene: TRBD1; v_gene: TRBV12-3/TRBV12-4; CDR3nt: TGTGCCAGCAGACCTACAGGGGATCCATATGGCTACACCTTC; CDR3aa: CASRPTGDPYGYTF
j_gene: TRBJ2-3; abundance: NA; d_gene: TRBD2; v_gene: TRBV7-2; CDR3nt: TGTGCCAGCAGCTTACTAGCGGGAGGCGGGACAGATACGCAGTATTTT; CDR3aa: CASSLLAGGGTDTQYF
j_gene: TRBJ1-5; abundance: many; d_gene: NA; v_gene: TRBV7-8; CDR3nt: TGTGCCAGCAGCTTTGAGCCGCATCAGCCCCAGCATTTT; CDR3aa: CASSFEPHQPQHF
j_gene: TRBJ1-1; abundance: NA; d_gene: TRBD1; v_gene: TRBV20-1; CDR3nt: TGCAGTGCTAGAGGACTCAGGGGGGGAAACACTGAAGCTTTCTTT; CDR3aa: CSARGLRGGNTEAFF
j_gene: TRBJ2-3; abundance: few; d_gene: TRBD2; v_gene: TRBV14; CDR3nt: TGTGCCAGCAGCCAAGAGCCGGGACTAGCGGCACTTCGAACAGATACGCAGTATTTT; CDR3aa: CASSQEPGLAALRTDTQYF
j_gene: TRBJ2-7; abundance: NA; d_gene: TRBD1; v_gene: TRBV28; CDR3nt: TGTGCCAGCAGTCCACCCCCCGGCAGGGGGTCCAGCTCCTACGAGCAGTACTTC; CDR3aa: CASSPPPGRGSSSYEQYF
j_gene: TRBJ2-1; abundance: few; d_gene: NA; v_gene: TRBV6-6; CDR3nt: TGTGCCAGCAGTGCTTTGGGTAGGAGCTCCTACAATGAGCAGTTCTTC; CDR3aa: CASSALGRSSYNEQFF
j_gene: TRBJ1-1; abundance: NA; d_gene: TRBD1; v_gene: TRBV6-6; CDR3nt: TGTGCCAGCAGTTACTATGCAGGGGGAGGCACTGAAGCTTTCTTT; CDR3aa: CASSYYAGGGTEAFF
j_gene: TRBJ1-1; abundance: many; d_gene: NA; v_gene: TRBV20-1; CDR3nt: TGCAGTGCTAGAGTTTGGGGTACTGAAGCTTTCTTT; CDR3aa: CSARVWGTEAFF
j_gene: TRBJ1-2; abundance: medium-sized; d_gene: NA; v_gene: TRBV14; CDR3nt: TGTGCCAGCAGCCATTCTGGGGCCGGGACATACTATGGCTACACCTTC; CDR3aa: CASSHSGAGTYYGYTF
j_gene: TRBJ2-3; abundance: NA; d_gene: NA; v_gene: TRBV6-2/TRBV6-3; CDR3nt: TGTGCCAGCAGTGGGCACAGGGATCCGTCTGATACGCAGTATTTT; CDR3aa: CASSGHRDPSDTQYF
j_gene: TRBJ2-1; abundance: NA; d_gene: TRBD2; v_gene: TRBV15; CDR3nt: TGTGCCACCAGCAGACCGGGGGCGGGACTAGCGGGACTCACCTACAATGAGCAGTTCTTC; CDR3aa: CATSRPGAGLAGLTYNEQFF
j_gene: TRBJ1-6; abundance: NA; d_gene: NA; v_gene: TRBV27; CDR3nt: TGTGCCAGCTCTTACCGGGACAACTATAATTCACCCCTCCACTTT; CDR3aa: CASSYRDNYNSPLHF
j_gene: TRBJ1-1; abundance: few; d_gene: TRBD1; v_gene: TRBV12-3/TRBV12-4; CDR3nt: TGTGCCAGCAGCCAGGGGGCGCGTCACACTGAAGCTTTCTTT; CDR3aa: CASSQGARHTEAFF
j_gene: TRBJ2-1; abundance: NA; d_gene: NA; v_gene: TRBV5-4; CDR3nt: TGTGCCAGCAGACCGGAGGTGGTAGCCCACAATGAGCAGTTCTTC; CDR3aa: CASRPEVVAHNEQFF
j_gene: TRBJ2-3; abundance: many; d_gene: TRBD1; v_gene: TRBV13; CDR3nt: TGTGCCAGCAGCTTAGGACAGGGGGCAGATACGCAGTATTTT; CDR3aa: CASSLGQGADTQYF
j_gene: TRBJ1-6; abundance: few; d_gene: NA; v_gene: TRBV20-1; CDR3nt: TGCAGTGCTAGCTTGCTGGGGGGGCTTTCGGGTTCACCCCTCCACTTT; CDR3aa: CSASLLGGLSGSPLHF
j_gene: TRBJ2-1; abundance: few; d_gene: NA; v_gene: TRBV11-3; CDR3nt: TGTGCCAGCAGCCGAACACACAATGAGCAGTTCTTC; CDR3aa: CASSRTHNEQFF
j_gene: TRBJ1-4; abundance: few; d_gene: NA; v_gene: TRBV29-1; CDR3nt: TGCAGCGTTGGCAGGGTGGATGAAAAACTGTTTTTT; CDR3aa: CSVGRVDEKLFF
j_gene: TRBJ2-2; abundance: NA; d_gene: NA; v_gene: TRBV3-1; CDR3nt: TGTGCCAGCAGCCAGAGGAGGGAATCCACCGGGGAGCTGTTTTTT; CDR3aa: CASSQRRESTGELFF
j_gene: TRBJ1-5; abundance: NA; d_gene: NA; v_gene: TRBV6-5; CDR3nt: TGTGCCAGCAGTTTGGTCCGGGACAATCAGCCCCAGCATTTT; CDR3aa: CASSLVRDNQPQHF
j_gene: TRBJ1-4; abundance: NA; d_gene: TRBD1; v_gene: TRBV7-9; CDR3nt: TGTGCCAGCAGCTTAATTTCCGGGACAGTTAATGAAAAACTGTTTTTT; CDR3aa: CASSLISGTVNEKLFF
j_gene: TRBJ2-3; abundance: few; d_gene: TRBD2; v_gene: TRBV28; CDR3nt: TGTGCCAGCACCGAGAGACTAGCGGGAGTACGAGTGGCAGATACGCAGTATTTT; CDR3aa: CASTERLAGVRVADTQYF
j_gene: TRBJ2-3; abundance: NA; d_gene: NA; v_gene: TRBV12-3/TRBV12-4; CDR3nt: TGTGCCAGCAGTTCGGCGGGAACGACAGATACGCAGTATTTT; CDR3aa: CASSSAGTTDTQYF
j_gene: TRBJ1-4; abundance: NA; d_gene: TRBD1; v_gene: TRBV15; CDR3nt: TGTGCCACCAGCAGAGATGGCCAGGGGGGTGAAAAACTGTTTTTT; CDR3aa: CATSRDGQGGEKLFF
j_gene: TRBJ2-7; abundance: few; d_gene: NA; v_gene: TRBV29-1; CDR3nt: TGCAGCGGGTGGGACATCGGCTCCTACGAGCAGTACTTC; CDR3aa: CSGWDIGSYEQYF
j_gene: TRBJ1-5; abundance: many; d_gene: NA; v_gene: TRBV19; CDR3nt: TGTGCCGCTAGTTCTCCAGGGATTGGGTATCAGCCCCAGCATTTT; CDR3aa: CAASSPGIGYQPQHF
j_gene: TRBJ2-7; abundance: few; d_gene: TRBD2; v_gene: TRBV6-2/TRBV6-3; CDR3nt: TGTGCCAGCAGTTACTTAGCGGGAGGGGGATACGAGCAGTACTTC; CDR3aa: CASSYLAGGGYEQYF
j_gene: TRBJ2-1; abundance: NA; d_gene: TRBD2; v_gene: TRBV28; CDR3nt: TGTGCCAGCAGTAACCCCAAGCGGGGAAAATCCTACAATGAGCAGTTCTTC; CDR3aa: CASSNPKRGKSYNEQFF
j_gene: TRBJ2-3; abundance: few; d_gene: NA; v_gene: TRBV5-4; CDR3nt: TGTGCCAGCAGCTTGAGGGGGAGAACAGATACGCAGTATTTT; CDR3aa: CASSLRGRTDTQYF
j_gene: TRBJ2-5; abundance: NA; d_gene: NA; v_gene: TRBV9; CDR3nt: TGTGCCAGCAGCGTAGCCGGGACGGCAAGGGGAGAGACCCAGTACTTC; CDR3aa: CASSVAGTARGETQYF
j_gene: TRBJ2-3; abundance: NA; d_gene: NA; v_gene: TRBV20-1; CDR3nt: TGCAGTGCTAGCGTCCTATTGGGGTCCGCAGATACGCAGTATTTT; CDR3aa: CSASVLLGSADTQYF
j_gene: TRBJ2-5; abundance: few; d_gene: NA; v_gene: TRBV25-1; CDR3nt: TGTGCCAGCAGTGAATATGTGGGAGTGCTAGGAGAGACCCAGTACTTC; CDR3aa: CASSEYVGVLGETQYF
j_gene: TRBJ1-1; abundance: many; d_gene: NA; v_gene: TRBV6-2/TRBV6-3; CDR3nt: TGTGCCAGCAGTTATCCGACGGGCCAGGGAATGAACACTGAAGCTTTCTTT; CDR3aa: CASSYPTGQGMNTEAFF
j_gene: TRBJ2-5; abundance: few; d_gene: NA; v_gene: TRBV27; CDR3nt: TGTGCCAGCAGTTCCTGGACCCCCGAAGAGACCCAGTACTTC; CDR3aa: CASSSWTPEETQYF
j_gene: TRBJ1-1; abundance: few; d_gene: NA; v_gene: TRBV27; CDR3nt: TGTGCCAGCAGGGCAGGGGCTCAAGACACTGAAGCTTTCTTT; CDR3aa: CASRAGAQDTEAFF
j_gene: TRBJ2-3; abundance: few; d_gene: TRBD2; v_gene: TRBV6-5; CDR3nt: TGTGCCAGCAGTACACGAGCGGGAACCCCTGGAGATACGCAGTATTTT; CDR3aa: CASSTRAGTPGDTQYF
j_gene: TRBJ1-5; abundance: NA; d_gene: TRBD1; v_gene: TRBV5-1; CDR3nt: TGCGCCAGCAGCTTGGTGCCGGCAGGGGGTAGCAATCAGCCCCAGCATTTT; CDR3aa: CASSLVPAGGSNQPQHF
j_gene: TRBJ2-7; abundance: NA; d_gene: NA; v_gene: TRBV6-6; CDR3nt: TGTGCCAGCAGTTACCCTCCCGAAGCCTACGAGCAGTACTTC; CDR3aa: CASSYPPEAYEQYF